Shown below are 26 T cell receptor beta chains from a single sample sequenced in a study of a mutant IDH1 vaccine in newly diagnosed glioma. Documented time point: week 5, during vaccination. In every dose of vaccine, 300 ug of mutant IDH1 20-mer peptide was given alongside topical imiquimod. Antigens for these TCRs are unknown. Measured with immunoSEQ multiplex PCR; TCRdb has only the in-frame clones, and not every one. Found here are over 45,000 clones, about 80% of them singletons; the top ten hold 3% to 4%. The source material was PBMCs, sampled from a glioma patient whose treatment included an IDH1 peptide vaccine. These receptors all come from a man under 40 with glioma.

Here the CDR3 reads CASLRGQGYPGELFF. Written as DNA, the CDR3 is TGCGCCAGCCTTCGGGGACAGGGGTATCCCGGGGAGCTGTTTTTT. The gene calls are TRBV10-2 and TRBJ2-2; 10 bases match TRBD1. This CDR3 is 15 amino acids long. J lost 6 bases, V lost 8 bases, and 9 bases had no gene match. Germline V gene data show CDR1 as WSHSY and CDR2 as SAAADI.

This clone was detected only a few times. This chain links TRBV4-2 with TRBJ1-6; 12 positions match TRBD1. This CDR3 has 15 residues. The V and J ends lost 4 bases and 9 bases, in that order; junction bases with no gene match: 4. Germline CDR1 reads LGHNA; CDR2 reads YNFKEQ. The CDR3 bases are TGTGCCAGCAGCCGCGGGGACAGGGGGCTTTCACCCCTCCACTTT. It translates to CASSRGDRGLSPLHF.

The chain recombines TRBV7-9 with TRBJ2-2; TRBD1 matches 7 bases. Germline V lookup: CDR1 SEHNR, CDR2 FQNEAQ (reference sequence). The CDR3 runs 17 residues. V lost 5 bases and J lost 2; bases outside the gene matches: 11. The CDR3 is CASSPKTGLTNTGELFF. CDR3 DNA: TGTGCCAGCAGCCCAAAGACAGGGCTTACTAACACCGGGGAGCTGTTTTTT. The whole variable domain, remainder taken from reference TRBV7-9 and TRBJ2-2, is DTGVSQNPRHKITKRGQNVTFRCDPISEHNRLYWYRQTLGQGPEFLTYFQNEAQLEKSRLLSDRFSAERPKGSFSTLEIQRTEQGDSAMYLCASSPKTGLTNTGELFFGEGSRLTVL.

The chain recombines TRBV20-1 with TRBJ1-5; D may be TRBD1 (5 bases). Germline CDR1 and CDR2: DFQATT and SNEGSKA (reference sequence). With 6 bases removed from V and 5 bases from J, the gap between germline ends came to 8 bases. This CDR3 is built from 11 residues. This chain's CDR3 is CSAGADQPQHF. CDR3 nucleotides: TGCAGTGCCGGGGCCGATCAGCCCCAGCATTTT.

The chain couples TRBV7-6 to TRBJ2-1; 8 nucleotides match TRBD2. Trimming cost V 4 bases and J 6 bases; bases outside gene matches: 2. The CDR3 extends over 13 amino acids. Germline V gives CDR1 SGHVS, CDR2 FNYEAQ. The CDR3 DNA sequence: TGTGCCAGCAGCTCCGGGACTAGCAATGAGCAGTTCTTC. It codes for CASSSGTSNEQFF.

The chain recombines TRBV5-1 with TRBJ2-2; the D is unclear. Deletions cut 7 bases from V and 0 bases from J, with 10 bases between. Per the germline V gene, CDR1 is SGHRS and CDR2 is YFSETQ. The CDR3 has 14 amino acids. CDR3 sequence reads: CASAPQPNTGELFF. The CDR3 DNA sequence: TGCGCCAGCGCGCCTCAACCGAACACCGGGGAGCTGTTTTTT.

The chain carries TRBV29-1 and TRBJ2-2; TRBD2 agrees at 10 bases. Per germline, CDR1 SQVTM and CDR2 ANQGSEA. The CDR3 loop spans 14 amino acids. Germline trimming cut 4 bases from V and 3 bases from J; bases unmatched to any gene: 2. CDR3: CSVVAGGDTGELFF. Here the CDR3 DNA reads TGCAGCGTTGTAGCGGGGGGAGACACCGGGGAGCTGTTTTTT.

The chain couples TRBV29-1 to TRBJ1-2; 7 bases are a match to TRBD1. Germline values: CDR1 SQVTM, CDR2 ANQGSEA. The junction had 11 bases not matched to a gene; V was cut back by 5 bases and J by 2 bases. The CDR3 contains 15 residues. CDR3 bases: TGCAGCGTTCTTCCTCGGACAGGTGTCAACTATGGCTACACCTTC. Its protein is CSVLPRTGVNYGYTF.

J is TRBJ1-5 and V is TRBV28; unclear D gene. V was cut by 9 bases and J by 4 bases, with 13 bases left in between. Per germline, CDR1 MDHEN and CDR2 SYDVKM. This CDR3 spans 13 amino acids. This CDR3 is CASAWRVNQPQHF. The CDR3 nucleotides read TGTGCCAGTGCGTGGAGGGTTAATCAGCCCCAGCATTTT.

This clone came up once. This chain links TRBV27 with TRBJ1-5; the D is unclear. Germline CDR1 is MNHEY and CDR2 is SMNVEV (reference sequence). Deletions cut 2 bases from V and 7 bases from J, with 15 bases between. The CDR3 is made up of 15 amino acids. CDR3 DNA: TGTGCCAGCAGTTTAAATGGGGTCAGGCGGCAGCCCCAGCATTTT. Its translation is CASSLNGVRRQPQHF.

The V and J genes are TRBV5-1 and TRBJ1-1; no clear D gene. This CDR3 contains 14 residues. CDR1 SGHRS and CDR2 YFSETQ come from the germline V gene. V was trimmed by 4 bases and J by 2 bases, leaving 12 bases between them. The DNA of the CDR3 is TGCGCCAGCAGCCTGGTCTCGGGTAACACTGAAGCTTTCTTT. This codes for CASSLVSGNTEAFF.

The gene calls are TRBV2 and TRBJ2-5, with D perhaps being TRBD1 or TRBD2 (6 bases each). V dropped 6 bases and J dropped 7 bases, with 21 bases sitting between them. This CDR3 region has 15 residues. The V gene's germline CDR1 is SNHLY and CDR2 FYNNEI. CDR3 sequence: CASRVYRGASGTQYF. The CDR3 DNA is TGTGCCAGCAGGGTTTATAGGGGGGCCTCCGGGACCCAGTACTTC.

J is TRBJ2-2 and V is TRBV7-9, with D unresolved. V lost 9 bases, J lost 2 bases, and 16 bases lay in between. CDR1 and CDR2 (germline): SEHNR, FQNEAQ (reference sequence). CDR3 length: 15 amino acids. CDR3 amino acids: CASSLPGVNTGELFF. As DNA, the CDR3 is TGTGCCAGTTCCTTACCTGGTGTAAACACCGGGGAGCTGTTTTTT. Based on the CDR3 plus reference TRBV7-9 and TRBJ2-2, the full variable domain is DTGVSQNPRHKITKRGQNVTFRCDPISEHNRLYWYRQTLGQGPEFLTYFQNEAQLEKSRLLSDRFSAERPKGSFSTLEIQRTEQGDSAMYLCASSLPGVNTGELFFGEGSRLTVL.

The chain employs TRBV4-2 and TRBJ1-1; D is perhaps TRBD1 (6 bases). The CDR3 runs to 16 residues. Germline V lookup: CDR1 LGHNA, CDR2 YNFKEQ. The V end lost 5 bases, the J end lost 2 bases, and 18 bases lay between the germline ends. The CDR3 DNA reads as TGTGCCAGCAGCTTCAGCGGGACATCGTTTAACACTGAAGCTTTCTTT. Its protein is CASSFSGTSFNTEAFF.

The chain employs TRBV9 and TRBJ2-3; the match to TRBD1 covers 11 bases. The CDR3 is 14 residues long. J lost 7 bases, V lost 3 bases, and 4 bases had no gene match. The germline V gene has CDR1 SGDLS and CDR2 YYNGEE. The CDR3 DNA reads TGTGCCAGCAGCGCCGGGACAGGGGGAAATACGCAGTATTTT. Encoded protein: CASSAGTGGNTQYF.

The chain employs TRBV6-1 and TRBJ2-7; TRBD2 might be the D (5 bases). The CDR3 has 14 residues. In germline, CDR1 is MNHNS, CDR2 SASEGT. The germline V and J ends were trimmed by 5 bases and 2 bases, with 13 bases remaining between them. CDR3 in amino acids: CASSYSDGAYEQYF. The CDR3 DNA is TGTGCCAGCAGTTATTCAGACGGGGCCTACGAGCAGTACTTC.

The CDR3 region is CASSGGFDVRETQYF. The DNA of the CDR3 is TGTGCCAGCAGCGGTGGGTTTGACGTACGGGAGACCCAGTACTTC. The chain combines TRBV6-1 with TRBJ2-5; D is ambiguous. The germline CDR1 and CDR2 sequences are MNHNS and SASEGT. CDR3 length: 15 amino acids. The ends were cut back, 6 bases at V and 5 bases at J, with 19 bases in the middle.

This chain uses TRBV7-6 with TRBJ2-7; 8 bases agree with TRBD1. The germline gives CDR1 SGHVS, CDR2 FNYEAQ. The CDR3 totals 16 residues. Trimming cost V 0 bases and J 3 bases; bases outside gene matches: 7. CDR3 amino acids: CASSLAGQVGIYEQYF. CDR3 nucleotides: TGTGCCAGCAGCTTAGCGGGACAGGTGGGCATCTACGAGCAGTACTTC.

The V and J genes are TRBV27 and TRBJ1-2, with 8 bases matching TRBD1. The germline gives CDR1 MNHEY, CDR2 SMNVEV (reference sequence). The V gene end was trimmed by 3 bases and the J gene end by 4 bases; junction bases not matched to a gene: 1. The CDR3 covers 13 residues. This CDR3 is CASSLGTGYGYTF. CDR3 DNA: TGTGCCAGCAGTTTGGGGACAGGCTATGGCTACACCTTC.

The count of this clone is one. The V call is TRBV11-2, the J call TRBJ1-5; no clear D. Looked up from germline, CDR1 is SGHAT and CDR2 is FQNNGV. This CDR3 region has 13 residues. With 3 bases removed from V and 3 bases from J, the gap between germline ends came to 6 bases. The CDR3 is CASSFGYNQPQHF. The CDR3 bases are TGTGCCAGCAGCTTTGGGTACAATCAGCCCCAGCATTTT. Full variable domain (rest looked up from reference TRBV11-2 and TRBJ1-5): EAGVAQSPRYKIIEKRQSVAFWCNPISGHATLYWYQQILGQGPKLLIQFQNNGVVDDSQLPKDRFSAERLKGVDSTLKIQPAKLEDSAVYLCASSFGYNQPQHFGDGTRLSIL.

This clone was seen more than once but under ten times. The rearrangement links TRBV4-1 to TRBJ2-2; D gene uncertain. The length of the CDR3 is 15 residues. Trimming left V 2 bases short and J 2 bases short, with 9 bases between. Germline values: CDR1 MGHRA, CDR2 YSYEKL. This CDR3 reads CASSQFVSNTGELFF. DNA of the CDR3: TGCGCCAGCAGCCAATTCGTTTCAAACACCGGGGAGCTGTTTTTT.

The V and J genes are TRBV18 and TRBJ2-5; TRBD1 aligns across 9 bases. The J call may be incorrect, as the DNA end agrees better with TRBJ2-7. Per the germline V gene, CDR1 is KGHSH and CDR2 is LQKENI. CDR3 size: 15 residues. CDR3 in DNA: TGTGCCAGCTCACCAATCCCGACAGGGGGGTACGAGCAGTACTTC. It specifies CASSPIPTGGYEQYF.

This clone was observed a few times. The CDR3 loop is CASSPRGGARYEQYF. Written as DNA, the CDR3 is TGTGCCAGCAGTCCCCGGGGGGGGGCCAGGTACGAGCAGTACTTC. The chain employs TRBV27 and TRBJ2-7, with 8 bases aligning to TRBD2. Trimming at V came to 5 bases and at J to 4 bases, leaving 10 bases not matched to a gene. The germline gives CDR1 MNHEY, CDR2 SMNVEV (reference sequence). The CDR3 loop spans 15 amino acids.

The rearrangement joins TRBV4-1 to TRBJ1-2, with 7 positions matching TRBD1. The CDR3 sequence is 15 residues long. The trim removed 1 base at V and 0 bases at J, leaving 2 bases unmatched. Germline CDR1 is MGHRA and CDR2 is YSYEKL. CDR3 amino acids: CASSQADRANYGYTF. As DNA, the CDR3 is TGCGCCAGCAGCCAAGCAGACAGGGCTAACTATGGCTACACCTTC.

The V call is TRBV4-2, the J call TRBJ2-5, with D perhaps matching TRBD1 (7 bases). Germline loops: CDR1 LGHNA, CDR2 YNFKEQ. Trimming removed 3 bases at V and 2 bases at J, with 10 bases between. This CDR3 comprises 14 residues. The CDR3: CASSQTGRQETQYF. DNA of the CDR3: TGTGCCAGCAGCCAGACAGGGAGGCAAGAGACCCAGTACTTC.

V usage is TRBV5-4 and J usage is TRBJ2-4, with D perhaps TRBD1 (6 bases). Germline assignment: CDR1 SGHNT and CDR2 YYREEE (reference sequence). Trimming removed 2 bases at V and 0 bases at J, with 12 bases between. CDR3 length equals 16 residues. The CDR3 DNA reads TGTGCCAGCAGCTTCGGGGCAGGGGCAGCCAAAAACATTCAGTACTTC. Encoded protein: CASSFGAGAAKNIQYF.